Below are 2 T cell receptor beta chains sequenced from a single sample in a study of blood T cell repertoires in COVID-19. Assay used: immunoSEQ multiplex PCR; TCRdb lists only in-frame clones, some missing. The table lists 350,000 to 400,000 clones, 70% to 90% of them singletons, with approximately 1.9% in the top ten. Sequencing used PBMCs or T cells enriched from blood (not recorded which). Source of these receptors: a man in his forties or fifties in a cohort exposed to, infected with or recovered from COVID-19 (not recorded which).

The chain employs TRBV19 and TRBJ2-1, with D possibly TRBD2 on 6 matching bases. Trimming took 4 bases from V and 5 from J, leaving 18 bases between them. The CDR3 spans 16 residues. Germline-derived CDR1 and CDR2 are LNHDA and SQIVND (reference sequence). The CDR3 loop is CASSTLGRVRDNEQFF. DNA for the CDR3: TGTGCCAGTAGTACCCTCGGGAGAGTTCGGGACAATGAGCAGTTCTTC.

In DNA form, the CDR3 reads TGTGCCAGCTCCGACACAGGGGGAGCTTTCTTT. It is translated as CASSDTGGAFF. This rearrangement joins TRBV18 to TRBJ1-1; 8 nucleotides agree with TRBD1. The V gene's germline CDR1 is KGHSH and CDR2 LQKENI. The length of the CDR3 is 11 residues. V dropped 6 bases and J dropped 10; count of bases not matched to a gene: 4.